This T cell receptor (beta chain) came from a study of technical replicates of blood from several donors. Germline loops: CDR1 MNHNS, CDR2 SASEGT. The CDR3 has 14 residues. V lost 1 base and J lost 0, with 7 bases in between. The method was immunoSEQ multiplex PCR; TCRdb's version includes in-frame clones alone and lacks a portion of them. Of about 83,000 clones in the sample, roughly 96% were seen once. V is TRBV6-1 and J is TRBJ2-7, with D unclear. The TCR originated in a human donor in good health. Sequencing input: T cells isolated from PBMCs. This chain's CDR3 is CASSEGVNSYEQYF. As DNA, the CDR3 is TGTGCCAGCAGTGAAGGAGTTAACTCCTACGAGCAGTACTTC.